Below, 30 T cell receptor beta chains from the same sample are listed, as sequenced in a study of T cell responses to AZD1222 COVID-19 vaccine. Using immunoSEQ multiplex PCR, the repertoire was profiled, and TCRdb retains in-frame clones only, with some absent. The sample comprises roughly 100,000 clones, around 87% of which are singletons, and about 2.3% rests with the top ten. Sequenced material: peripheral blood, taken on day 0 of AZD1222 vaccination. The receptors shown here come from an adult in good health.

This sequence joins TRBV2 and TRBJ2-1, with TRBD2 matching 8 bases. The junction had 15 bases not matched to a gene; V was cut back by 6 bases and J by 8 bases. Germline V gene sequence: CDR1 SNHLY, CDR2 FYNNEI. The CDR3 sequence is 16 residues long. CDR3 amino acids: CASSLRPAGARDEQFF. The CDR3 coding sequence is TGTGCCAGCAGCCTCCGCCCAGCGGGAGCTCGGGATGAGCAGTTCTTC.

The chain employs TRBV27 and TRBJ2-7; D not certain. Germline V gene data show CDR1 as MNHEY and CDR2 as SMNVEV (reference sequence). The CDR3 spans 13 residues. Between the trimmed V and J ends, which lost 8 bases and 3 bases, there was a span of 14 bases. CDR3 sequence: CASPHGSLYEQYF. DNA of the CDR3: TGTGCCAGCCCCCATGGCAGCCTCTACGAGCAGTACTTC.

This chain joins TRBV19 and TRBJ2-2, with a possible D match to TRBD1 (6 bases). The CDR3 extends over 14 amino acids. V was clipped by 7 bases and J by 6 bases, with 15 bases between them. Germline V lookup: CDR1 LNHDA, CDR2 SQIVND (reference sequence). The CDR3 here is CASTYQGFSGELFF. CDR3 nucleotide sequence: TGTGCCAGTACATATCAGGGGTTCTCCGGGGAGCTGTTTTTT.

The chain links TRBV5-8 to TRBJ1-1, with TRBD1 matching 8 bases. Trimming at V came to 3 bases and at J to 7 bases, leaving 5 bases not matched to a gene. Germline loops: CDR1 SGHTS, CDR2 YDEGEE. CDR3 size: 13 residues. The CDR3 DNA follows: TGTGCCAGCAGCTCTCCTGGACAGGGTGAAGCTTTCTTT. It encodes CASSSPGQGEAFF.

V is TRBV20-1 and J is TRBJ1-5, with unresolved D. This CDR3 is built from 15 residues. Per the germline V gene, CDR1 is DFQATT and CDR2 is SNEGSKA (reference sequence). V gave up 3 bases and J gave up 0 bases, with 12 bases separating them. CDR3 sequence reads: CSASEDPYSNQPQHF. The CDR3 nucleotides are TGCAGTGCTAGTGAGGACCCCTATAGCAATCAGCCCCAGCATTTT.

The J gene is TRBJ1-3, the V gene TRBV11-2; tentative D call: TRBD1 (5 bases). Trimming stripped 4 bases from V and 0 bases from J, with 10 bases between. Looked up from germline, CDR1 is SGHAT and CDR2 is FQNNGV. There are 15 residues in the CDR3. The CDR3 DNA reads TGTGCCAGCAGCTCGGACACGAACTCTGGAAACACCATATATTTT. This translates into CASSSDTNSGNTIYF.

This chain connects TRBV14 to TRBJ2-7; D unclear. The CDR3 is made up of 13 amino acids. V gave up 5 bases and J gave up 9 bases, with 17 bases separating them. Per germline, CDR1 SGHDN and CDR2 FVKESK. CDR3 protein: CASSTLGGAVQYF. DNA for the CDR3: TGTGCCAGCAGCACGCTGGGTGGTGCGGTGCAGTACTTC.

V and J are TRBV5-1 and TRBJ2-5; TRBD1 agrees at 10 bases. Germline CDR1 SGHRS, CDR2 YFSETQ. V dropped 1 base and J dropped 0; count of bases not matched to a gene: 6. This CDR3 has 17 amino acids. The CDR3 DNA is TGCGCCAGCAGCTTGTGGGGACAGGGGATGTACCAAGAGACCCAGTACTTC. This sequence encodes CASSLWGQGMYQETQYF.

CDR3: CASSQGISGANYGYTF. The CDR3 nucleotides read TGCGCCAGCAGCCAGGGTATCTCAGGGGCAAACTATGGCTACACCTTC. This chain connects TRBV4-3 to TRBJ1-2, with D possibly being TRBD1 (6 bases). Trimming removed 3 bases at V and 2 bases at J, with 16 bases between. The CDR3 has 16 residues. CDR1 and CDR2 (germline): LGHNA, YSLEER.

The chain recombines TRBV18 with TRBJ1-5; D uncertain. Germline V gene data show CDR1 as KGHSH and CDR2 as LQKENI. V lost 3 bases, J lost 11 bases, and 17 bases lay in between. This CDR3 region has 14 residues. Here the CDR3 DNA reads TGTGCCAGCTCACCCTCCCGAAGTCCTATGGCCCAGCATTTT. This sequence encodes CASSPSRSPMAQHF.

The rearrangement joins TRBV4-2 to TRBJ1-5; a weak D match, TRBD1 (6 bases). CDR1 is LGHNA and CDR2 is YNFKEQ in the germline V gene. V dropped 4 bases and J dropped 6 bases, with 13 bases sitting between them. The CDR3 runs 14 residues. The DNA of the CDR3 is TGTGCCAGCAGCCGGGCAGGGGCGAGTCAGCCCCAGCATTTT. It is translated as CASSRAGASQPQHF.

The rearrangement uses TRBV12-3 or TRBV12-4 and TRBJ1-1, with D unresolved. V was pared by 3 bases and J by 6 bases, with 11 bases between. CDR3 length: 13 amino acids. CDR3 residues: CASSLSGVAEAFF. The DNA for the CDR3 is TGTGCCAGCAGTTTGTCGGGCGTCGCTGAAGCTTTCTTT.

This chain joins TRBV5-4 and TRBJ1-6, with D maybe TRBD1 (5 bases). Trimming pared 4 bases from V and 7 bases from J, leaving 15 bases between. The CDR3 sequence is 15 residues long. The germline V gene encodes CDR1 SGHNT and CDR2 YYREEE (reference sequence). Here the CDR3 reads CASSLQGSGNSPLHF. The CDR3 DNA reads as TGTGCCAGCAGCCTTCAGGGCTCGGGGAATTCACCCCTCCACTTT.

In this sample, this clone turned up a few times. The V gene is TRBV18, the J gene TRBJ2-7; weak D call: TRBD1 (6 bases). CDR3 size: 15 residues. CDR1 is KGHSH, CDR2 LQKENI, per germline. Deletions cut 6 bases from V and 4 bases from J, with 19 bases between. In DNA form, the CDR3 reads TGTGCCAGCTCTCCATCCGGGACAATCGTATACGAGCAGTACTTC. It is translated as CASSPSGTIVYEQYF.

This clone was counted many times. CDR3 DNA sequence: TGTGCCATCAGTCGCACCATCCCGGGACAGGGTGGTCAGCCCCAGCATTTT. Translation: CAISRTIPGQGGQPQHF. The chain carries TRBV10-3 and TRBJ1-5; 9 bases align to TRBD1. Trimming at V came to 5 bases and at J to 6 bases, leaving 14 bases not matched to a gene. CDR1 and CDR2 (germline): ENHRY, SYGVKD. This CDR3 has 17 residues.

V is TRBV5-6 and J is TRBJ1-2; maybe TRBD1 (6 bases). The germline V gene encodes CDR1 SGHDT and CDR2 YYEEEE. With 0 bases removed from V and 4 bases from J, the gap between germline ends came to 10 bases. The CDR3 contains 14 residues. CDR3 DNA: TGTGCCAGCAGCTTGGGAGACAGGCTCTATGGCTACACCTTC. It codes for CASSLGDRLYGYTF.

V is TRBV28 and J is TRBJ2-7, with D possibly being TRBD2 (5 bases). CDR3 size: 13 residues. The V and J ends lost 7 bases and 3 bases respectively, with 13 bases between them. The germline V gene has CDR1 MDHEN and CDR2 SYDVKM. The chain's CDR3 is CASTLDGNYEQYF. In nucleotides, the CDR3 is TGTGCCAGCACGTTGGACGGGAACTACGAGCAGTACTTC.

The CDR3, as DNA: TGTGCCAGCAGCGGGAGCGGCAGCACAGATACGCAGTATTTT. It codes for CASSGSGSTDTQYF. The rearrangement uses TRBV9 and TRBJ2-3, with D perhaps TRBD2 (5 bases). Trimming left V 3 bases short and J 0 bases short, with 8 bases between. The CDR3 contains 14 residues. Germline CDR1 is SGDLS and CDR2 is YYNGEE.

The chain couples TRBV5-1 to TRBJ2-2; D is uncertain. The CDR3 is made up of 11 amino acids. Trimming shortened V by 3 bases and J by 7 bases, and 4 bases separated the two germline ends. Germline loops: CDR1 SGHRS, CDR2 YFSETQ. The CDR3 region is CASSWGGELFF. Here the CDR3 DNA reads TGCGCCAGCAGCTGGGGCGGGGAGCTGTTTTTT.

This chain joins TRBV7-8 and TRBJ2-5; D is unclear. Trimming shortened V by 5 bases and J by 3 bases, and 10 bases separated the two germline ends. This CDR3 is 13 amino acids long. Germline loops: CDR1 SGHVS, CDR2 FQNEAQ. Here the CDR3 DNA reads TGTGCCAGCAGCATCTCAACAAAAGAGACCCAGTACTTC. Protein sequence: CASSISTKETQYF.

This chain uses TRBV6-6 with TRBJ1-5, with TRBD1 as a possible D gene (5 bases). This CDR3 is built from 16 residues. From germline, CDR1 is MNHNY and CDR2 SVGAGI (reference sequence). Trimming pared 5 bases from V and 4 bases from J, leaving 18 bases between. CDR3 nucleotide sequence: TGTGCCAGCAGTCCGAGGAGCGCCGGGGGGAATCAGCCCCAGCATTTT. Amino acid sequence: CASSPRSAGGNQPQHF.

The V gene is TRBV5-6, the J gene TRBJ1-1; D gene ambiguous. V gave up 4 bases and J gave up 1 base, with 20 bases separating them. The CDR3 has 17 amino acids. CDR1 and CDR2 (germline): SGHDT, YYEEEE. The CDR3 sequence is CASSPYLGLTRNTEAFF. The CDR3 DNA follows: TGTGCCAGCAGCCCGTACTTAGGGCTCACACGGAACACTGAAGCTTTCTTT.

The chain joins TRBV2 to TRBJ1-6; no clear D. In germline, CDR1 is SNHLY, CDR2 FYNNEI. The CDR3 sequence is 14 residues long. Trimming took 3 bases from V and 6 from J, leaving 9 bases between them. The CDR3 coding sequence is TGTGCCAGCAGTGAGTCCCCCGGTAATTCACCCCTCCACTTT. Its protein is CASSESPGNSPLHF.

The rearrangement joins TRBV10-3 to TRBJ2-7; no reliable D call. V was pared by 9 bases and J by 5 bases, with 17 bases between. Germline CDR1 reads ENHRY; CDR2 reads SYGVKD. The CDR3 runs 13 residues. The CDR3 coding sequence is TGTGCCATGGGTGGGCAGGAGATCCACGAGCAGTACTTC. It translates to CAMGGQEIHEQYF.

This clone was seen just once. CDR3 in amino acids: CASSRVTDSGNTIYF. The DNA for the CDR3 is TGTGCCAGCAGTCGGGTCACAGACTCTGGAAACACCATATATTTT. The chain joins TRBV6-5 to TRBJ1-3; D gene unclear. Trimming stripped 5 bases from V and 0 bases from J, with 11 bases between. The CDR3 totals 15 residues. Germline V gene data show CDR1 as MNHEY and CDR2 as SVGAGI.

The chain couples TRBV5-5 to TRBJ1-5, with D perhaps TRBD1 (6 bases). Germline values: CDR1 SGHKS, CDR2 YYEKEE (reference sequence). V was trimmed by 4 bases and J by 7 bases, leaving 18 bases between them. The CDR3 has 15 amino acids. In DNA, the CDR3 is TGTGCCAGCAGCACGGGACAATACAGGAGCCAGCCCCAGCATTTT. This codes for CASSTGQYRSQPQHF.

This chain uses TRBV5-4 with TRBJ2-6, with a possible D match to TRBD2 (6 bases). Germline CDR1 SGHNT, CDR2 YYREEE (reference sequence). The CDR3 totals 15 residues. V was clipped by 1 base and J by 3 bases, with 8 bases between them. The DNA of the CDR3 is TGTGCCAGCAGCTTGCCCGGGGGTGGGGCCAACGTCCTGACTTTC. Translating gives CASSLPGGGANVLTF.

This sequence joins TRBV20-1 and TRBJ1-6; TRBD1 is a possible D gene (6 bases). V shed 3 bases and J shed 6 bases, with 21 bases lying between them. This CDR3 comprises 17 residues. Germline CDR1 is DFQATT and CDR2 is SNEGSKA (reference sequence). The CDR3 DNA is TGCAGTGCTAGTATCCGGGGCTTAGGACAGCTTAATTCACCCCTCCACTTT. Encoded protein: CSASIRGLGQLNSPLHF.

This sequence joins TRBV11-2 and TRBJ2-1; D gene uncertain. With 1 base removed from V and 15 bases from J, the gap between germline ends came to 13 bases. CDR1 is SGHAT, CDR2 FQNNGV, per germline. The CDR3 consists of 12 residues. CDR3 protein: CASSLAESLLFF. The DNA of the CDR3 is TGTGCCAGCAGCTTAGCGGAAAGCTTACTGTTCTTC.

Here the CDR3 DNA reads TGTGCCAGCAGCTCAAAAAGCACAGATACGCAGTATTTT. It is translated as CASSSKSTDTQYF. V and J are TRBV7-8 and TRBJ2-3; D uncertain. The V end was cut by 4 bases, the J end by 0 bases, with 5 bases between. CDR1 is SGHVS and CDR2 is FQNEAQ in the germline V gene. This CDR3 is built from 13 residues.